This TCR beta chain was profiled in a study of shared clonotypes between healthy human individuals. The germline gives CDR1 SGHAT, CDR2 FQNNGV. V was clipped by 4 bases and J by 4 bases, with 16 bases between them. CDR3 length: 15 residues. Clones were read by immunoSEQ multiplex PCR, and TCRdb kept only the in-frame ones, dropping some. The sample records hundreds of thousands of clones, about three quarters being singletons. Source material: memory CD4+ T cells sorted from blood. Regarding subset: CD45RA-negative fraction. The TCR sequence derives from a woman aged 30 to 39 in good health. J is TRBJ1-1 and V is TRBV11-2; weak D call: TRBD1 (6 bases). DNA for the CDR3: TGTGCCAGCAGCTCCTGGAAGGGGGGGGCCACTGAAGCTTTCTTT. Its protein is CASSSWKGGATEAFF. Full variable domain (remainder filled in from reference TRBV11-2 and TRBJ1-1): EAGVAQSPRYKIIEKRQSVAFWCNPISGHATLYWYQQILGQGPKLLIQFQNNGVVDDSQLPKDRFSAERLKGVDSTLKIQPAKLEDSAVYLCASSSWKGGATEAFFGQGTRLTVV.